The sample holds a few counts of the clone carrying this T cell receptor beta chain. Its antigen is not known. The record originates from a study of cytomegalovirus exposure and HLA in healthy donors. Healthy bone marrow donors made up the donors. The study's findings and limits: Per published reports, the classifier diagnosed cytomegalovirus status with high specificity and sensitivity.

Per the germline V gene, CDR1 is SQVTM and CDR2 is ANQGSEA. Deletions cut 6 bases from V and 3 bases from J, with 12 bases between. The CDR3 consists of 13 residues. PCR amplification relied on 60 Vbeta primers (plus 13 Jbeta primers). Profiled with immunoSEQ multiplex PCR; TCRdb holds only in-frame clones, not every one. Found here are 95,000 to 150,000 clones, about 81% of them singletons; the top ten hold 1.5% to 2%. The sequence came from a man aged 35-49 years in good health and CMV-seronegative. This chain uses TRBV29-1 with TRBJ2-1; no clear D. Specimen: PBMCs. The CDR3 sequence is CSVANSRYNEQFF. DNA for the CDR3: TGCAGCGTAGCCAATTCCCGCTACAATGAGCAGTTCTTC.